The T cell receptor (beta chain) under discussion was sequenced for a study of T-cell reconstitution after alpha-beta-depleted transplantation in children. Findings of the study overall: Several hundred expanded graft clones reportedly were the source of alpha-beta T cells about two months after transplant. One year post-transplant, T-cell counts and diversity were largely derived from T cells produced anew. Recipient T cells and thymic progenitors that survived gave rise to the high TCRbeta diversity observed at day 60 in some patients.

V shed 2 bases, J shed 1 base, and the junction held 8 bases outside the gene matches. CDR3 size: 17 residues. Germline CDR1 reads DFQATT; CDR2 reads SNEGSKA (reference sequence). Concerning this clonotype itself: Its cognate antigen is unknown.

Unique molecular identifiers were incorporated into the prepared TCRbeta library. A single record per CDR3 protein comes from TCRdb applying MiXCR to the PCR reads. The sample yields about 15,000 distinct CDR3 sequences, around 12% seen once. The source was PBMCs, mostly from graft donor cells, collected 180 days after TCRalphabeta/CD19-depleted stem cell transplant. The clonotype originates from a boy under two years old who had a stem cell transplant for Wiskott-Aldrich syndrome, so the T cells may come from the graft donor. The chain recombines TRBV20-1 with TRBJ2-1; 10 nucleotides agree with TRBD2. This chain's CDR3 is CSARKLAGVGSYNEQFF. The CDR3 bases are TGCAGTGCTAGAAAGCTAGCGGGAGTTGGATCCTACAATGAGCAGTTCTTC.